This T cell receptor beta chain was retrieved from a study of blood T cell repertoires in COVID-19. Study-level information: PBMCs, B-cell-depleted T cells, or T cells provided the cDNA or gDNA that made up the material.

The length of the CDR3 is 16 residues. The junction had 11 bases not matched to a gene; V was cut back by 2 bases and J by 4 bases. Germline lookup yields CDR1 SGDLS and CDR2 YYNGEE. The method was immunoSEQ multiplex PCR; TCRdb's version includes in-frame clones alone and lacks a portion of them. Of some 260,000 clones in the sample, approximately 90% were seen once. The sequenced material came from peripheral blood. The chain combines TRBV9 with TRBJ2-5, with TRBD2 matching over 7 bases. This receptor was obtained from a man younger than 35 with active or convalescent COVID-19. The CDR3 region is CASSVGRGEDLETQYF. CDR3 DNA: TGTGCCAGCAGCGTGGGCCGGGGGGAAGATCTAGAGACCCAGTACTTC.